This T cell receptor (beta chain) appears in the sequencing data of a study of shared clonotypes between healthy human individuals. The CDR3 is 16 residues long. Germline lookup yields CDR1 SGHNT and CDR2 YYREEE (reference sequence). V was clipped by 0 bases and J by 0 bases, with 9 bases between them. Turning to this clone: Its antigen remains unidentified. Within the sample, other DNA sequences also encode this same CDR3.

Study results and caveats: The generation probabilities recorded for non-shared clonotypes fell below those of clonotypes shared by all four donors.

Assay used: immunoSEQ multiplex PCR; TCRdb lists only in-frame clones, some missing. The sample has some 900,000 clones, around three quarters seen once; the top ten hold about 1.5%. The specimen sequenced was memory CD4+ T cells sorted from blood. The subset here: CD45RA-negative fraction. The receptor's source is a man younger than 35 in good health. The V call is TRBV5-4, the J call TRBJ2-2; D may match TRBD1 or TRBD2 (5 bases each). CDR3 bases: TGTGCCAGCAGCTTGGCCGGGACCGCGAACACCGGGGAGCTGTTTTTT. It specifies CASSLAGTANTGELFF.